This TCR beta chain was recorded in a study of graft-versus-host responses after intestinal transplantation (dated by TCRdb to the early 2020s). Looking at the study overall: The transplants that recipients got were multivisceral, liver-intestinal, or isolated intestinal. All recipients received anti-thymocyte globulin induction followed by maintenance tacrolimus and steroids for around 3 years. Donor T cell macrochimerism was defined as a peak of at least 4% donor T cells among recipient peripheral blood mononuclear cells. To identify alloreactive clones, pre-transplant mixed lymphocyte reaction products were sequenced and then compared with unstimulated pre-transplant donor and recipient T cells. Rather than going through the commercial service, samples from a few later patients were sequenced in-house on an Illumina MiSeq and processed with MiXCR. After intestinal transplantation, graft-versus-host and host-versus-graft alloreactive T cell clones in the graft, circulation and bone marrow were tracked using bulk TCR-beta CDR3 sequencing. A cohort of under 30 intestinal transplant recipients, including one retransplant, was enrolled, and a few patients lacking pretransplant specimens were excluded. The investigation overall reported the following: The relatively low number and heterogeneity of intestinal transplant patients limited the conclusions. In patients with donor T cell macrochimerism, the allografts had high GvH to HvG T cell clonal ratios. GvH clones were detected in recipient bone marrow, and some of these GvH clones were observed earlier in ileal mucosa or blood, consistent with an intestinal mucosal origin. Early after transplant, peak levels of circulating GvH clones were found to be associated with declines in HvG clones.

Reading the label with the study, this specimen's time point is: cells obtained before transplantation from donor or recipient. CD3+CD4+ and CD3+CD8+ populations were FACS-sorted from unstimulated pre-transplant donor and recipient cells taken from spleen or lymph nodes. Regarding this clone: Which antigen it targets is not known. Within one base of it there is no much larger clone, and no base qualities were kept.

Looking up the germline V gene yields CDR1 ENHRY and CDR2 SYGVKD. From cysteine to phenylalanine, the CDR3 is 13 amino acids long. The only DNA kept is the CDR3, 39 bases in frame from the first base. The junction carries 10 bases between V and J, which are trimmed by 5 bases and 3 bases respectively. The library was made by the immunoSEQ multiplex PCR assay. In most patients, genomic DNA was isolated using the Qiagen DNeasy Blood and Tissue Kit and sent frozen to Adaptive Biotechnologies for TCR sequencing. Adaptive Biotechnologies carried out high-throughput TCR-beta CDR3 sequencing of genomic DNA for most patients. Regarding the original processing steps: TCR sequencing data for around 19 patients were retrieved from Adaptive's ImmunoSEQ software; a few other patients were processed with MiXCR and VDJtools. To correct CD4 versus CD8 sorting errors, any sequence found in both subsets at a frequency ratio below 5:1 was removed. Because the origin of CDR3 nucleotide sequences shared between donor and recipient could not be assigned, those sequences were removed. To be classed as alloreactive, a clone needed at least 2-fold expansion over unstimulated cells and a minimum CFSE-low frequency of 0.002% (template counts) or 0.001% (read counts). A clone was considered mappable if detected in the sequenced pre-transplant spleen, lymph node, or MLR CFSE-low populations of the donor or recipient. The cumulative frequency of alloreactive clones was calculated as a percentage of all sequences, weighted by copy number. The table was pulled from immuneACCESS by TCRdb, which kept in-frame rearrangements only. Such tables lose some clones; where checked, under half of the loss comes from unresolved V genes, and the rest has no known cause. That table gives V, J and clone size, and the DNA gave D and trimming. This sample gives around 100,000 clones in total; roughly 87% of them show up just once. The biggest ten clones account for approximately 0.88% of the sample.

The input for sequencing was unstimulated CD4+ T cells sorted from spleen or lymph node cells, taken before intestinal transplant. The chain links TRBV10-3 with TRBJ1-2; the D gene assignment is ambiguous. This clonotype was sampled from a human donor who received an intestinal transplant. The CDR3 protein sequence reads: CAISSLGDYGYTF. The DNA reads TGTGCCATCAGTTCCCTGGGTGACTATGGCTACACCTTC.